This T cell receptor beta chain was observed in a study of cytomegalovirus exposure and HLA in healthy donors. The study, taken as a whole, reports: Immune exposure information comprised only CMV serostatus. Later analysis found that TCR beta chains associated with HLA were more clonally expanded than other, equally common chains.

PCR primers comprised 60 Vbeta and 13 Jbeta primers. Sequencing used immunoSEQ multiplex PCR; TCRdb keeps in-frame clones, though not all of them. The sample consists of 65,000 or so clones, 60% to 80% of them appearing once. As concerns this clone: The antigen is not known.

The receptor's source is a girl between 10 and 17 years old in good health and CMV-seropositive. The sequenced material came from PBMCs.

CDR3 amino acids: CASSYPTGSGEAFF. DNA for the CDR3: TGTGCCAGCAGTTACCCGACAGGGTCGGGTGAAGCTTTCTTT. The chain couples TRBV6-5 to TRBJ1-1, with 7 positions matching TRBD1. V was pared by 2 bases and J by 7 bases, with 7 bases of the junction left unmatched. Looked up from germline, CDR1 is MNHEY and CDR2 is SVGAGI. CDR3 length: 14 residues.